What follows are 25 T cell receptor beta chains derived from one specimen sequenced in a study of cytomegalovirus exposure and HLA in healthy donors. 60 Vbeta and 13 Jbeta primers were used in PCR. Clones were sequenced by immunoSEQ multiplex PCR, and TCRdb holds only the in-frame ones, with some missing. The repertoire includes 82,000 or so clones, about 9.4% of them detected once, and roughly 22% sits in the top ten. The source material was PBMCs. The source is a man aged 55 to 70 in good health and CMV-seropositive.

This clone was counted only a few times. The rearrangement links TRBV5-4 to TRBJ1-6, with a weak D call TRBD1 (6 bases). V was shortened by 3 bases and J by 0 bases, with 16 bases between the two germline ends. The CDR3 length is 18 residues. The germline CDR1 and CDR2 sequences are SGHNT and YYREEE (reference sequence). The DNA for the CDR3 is TGTGCCAGCAGCTCCCGGCAGGGGCCTAGCTCCTATAATTCACCCCTCCACTTT. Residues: CASSSRQGPSSYNSPLHF. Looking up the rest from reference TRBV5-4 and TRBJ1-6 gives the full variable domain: ETGVTQSPTHLIKTRGQQVTLRCSSQSGHNTVSWYQQALGQGPQFIFQYYREEENGRGNFPPRFSGLQFPNYSSELNVNALELDDSALYLCASSSRQGPSSYNSPLHFGNGTRLTVT.

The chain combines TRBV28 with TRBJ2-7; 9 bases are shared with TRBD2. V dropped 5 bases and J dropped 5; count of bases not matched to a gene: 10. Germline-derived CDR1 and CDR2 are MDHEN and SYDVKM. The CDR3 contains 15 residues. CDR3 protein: CASSPPGGRADEQYF. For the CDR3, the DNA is TGTGCCAGCAGTCCCCCGGGCGGGAGGGCCGACGAGCAGTACTTC.

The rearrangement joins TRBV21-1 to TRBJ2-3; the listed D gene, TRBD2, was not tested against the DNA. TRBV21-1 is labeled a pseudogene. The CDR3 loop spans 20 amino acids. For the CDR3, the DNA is TGTGCCAGCAGGGGCATGAGAGGGAGCGGGAGGGCCAAGGATACAGATACGCAGTATTTT. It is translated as CASRGMRGSGRAKDTDTQYF.

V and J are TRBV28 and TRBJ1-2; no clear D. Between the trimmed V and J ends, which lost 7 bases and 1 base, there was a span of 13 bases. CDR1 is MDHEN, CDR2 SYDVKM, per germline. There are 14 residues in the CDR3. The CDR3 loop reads CASKRGRVNYGYTF. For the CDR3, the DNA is TGTGCCAGCAAACGAGGGCGGGTTAACTATGGCTACACCTTC.

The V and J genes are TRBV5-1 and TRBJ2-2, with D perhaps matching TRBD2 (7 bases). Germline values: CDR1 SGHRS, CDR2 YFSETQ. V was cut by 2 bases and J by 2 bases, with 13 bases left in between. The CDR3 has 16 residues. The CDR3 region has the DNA TGCGCCAGCAGCTTAAGCGGGACATCTAACACCGGGGAGCTGTTTTTT. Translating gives CASSLSGTSNTGELFF.

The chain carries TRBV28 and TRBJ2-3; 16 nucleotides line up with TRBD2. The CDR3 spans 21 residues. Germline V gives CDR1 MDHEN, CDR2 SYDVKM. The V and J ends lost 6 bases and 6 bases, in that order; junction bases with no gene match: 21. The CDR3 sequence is CASSPIPGLAGGPGGIDTQYF. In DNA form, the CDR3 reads TGTGCCAGCAGCCCTATTCCGGGACTAGCGGGAGGGCCGGGAGGAATTGATACGCAGTATTTT.

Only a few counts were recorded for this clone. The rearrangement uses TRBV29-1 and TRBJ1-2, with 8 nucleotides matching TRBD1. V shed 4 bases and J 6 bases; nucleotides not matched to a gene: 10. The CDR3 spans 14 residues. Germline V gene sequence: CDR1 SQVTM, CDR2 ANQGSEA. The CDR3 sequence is CSVVVIGQGNGYTF. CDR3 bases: TGCAGCGTTGTGGTCATAGGACAGGGTAATGGCTACACCTTC.

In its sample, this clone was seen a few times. The CDR3: CASSPGTDSNQPQHF. In DNA, the CDR3 is TGTGCCAGCAGTCCCGGGACAGATAGCAATCAGCCCCAGCATTTT. V usage is TRBV6-1 and J usage is TRBJ1-5; 7 bases line up with TRBD1. The ends lost 5 bases at V and 0 bases at J; junction bases unmatched: 4. Germline lookup yields CDR1 MNHNS and CDR2 SASEGT. The CDR3 consists of 15 residues.

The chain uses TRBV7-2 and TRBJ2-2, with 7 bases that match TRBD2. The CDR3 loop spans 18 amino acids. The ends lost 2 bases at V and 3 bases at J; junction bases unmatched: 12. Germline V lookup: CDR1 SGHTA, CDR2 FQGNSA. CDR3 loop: CASSLKVDGRVDTGELFF. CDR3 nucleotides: TGTGCCAGCAGCTTAAAGGTGGATGGGAGGGTAGACACCGGGGAGCTGTTTTTT.

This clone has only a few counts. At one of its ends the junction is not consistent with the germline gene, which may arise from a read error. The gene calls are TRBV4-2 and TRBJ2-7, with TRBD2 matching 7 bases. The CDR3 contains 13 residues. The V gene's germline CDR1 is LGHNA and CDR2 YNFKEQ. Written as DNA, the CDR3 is TGTGCCAGCAGCCAAGATCTGGGAGGGAAGGCTCACTTC. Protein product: CASSQDLGGKAHF.

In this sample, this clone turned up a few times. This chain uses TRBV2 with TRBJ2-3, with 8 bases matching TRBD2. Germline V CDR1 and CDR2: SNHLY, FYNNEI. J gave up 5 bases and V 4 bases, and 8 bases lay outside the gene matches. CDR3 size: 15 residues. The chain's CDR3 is CASSGISGMGDTQYF. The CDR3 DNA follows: TGTGCCAGCAGTGGGATTAGCGGGATGGGAGATACGCAGTATTTT.

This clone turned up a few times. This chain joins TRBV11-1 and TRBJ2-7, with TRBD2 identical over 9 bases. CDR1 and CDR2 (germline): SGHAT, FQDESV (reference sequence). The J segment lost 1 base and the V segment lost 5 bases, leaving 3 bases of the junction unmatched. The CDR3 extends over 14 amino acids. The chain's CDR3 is CASSVSGSSYEQYF. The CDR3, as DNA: TGTGCCAGCAGCGTTAGCGGGAGTTCCTACGAGCAGTACTTC.

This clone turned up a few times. Here the CDR3 DNA reads TGTGCCAGCAGTGAGTCAGGGTGGAACACCATATATTTT. Encoded protein: CASSESGWNTIYF. This rearrangement joins TRBV25-1 to TRBJ1-3; perhaps TRBD1 as D (5 bases). V was shortened by 3 bases and J by 7 bases, with 10 bases between the two germline ends. Germline CDR1 reads MGHDK; CDR2 reads SYGVNS. The CDR3 loop spans 13 amino acids.

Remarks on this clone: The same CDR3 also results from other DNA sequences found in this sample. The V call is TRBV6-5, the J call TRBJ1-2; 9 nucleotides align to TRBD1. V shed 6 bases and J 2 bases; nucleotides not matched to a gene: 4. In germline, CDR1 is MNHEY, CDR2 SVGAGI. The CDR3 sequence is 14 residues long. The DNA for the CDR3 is TGTGCCAGCAGGGGGACAGGGACCAACTATGGCTACACCTTC. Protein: CASRGTGTNYGYTF.

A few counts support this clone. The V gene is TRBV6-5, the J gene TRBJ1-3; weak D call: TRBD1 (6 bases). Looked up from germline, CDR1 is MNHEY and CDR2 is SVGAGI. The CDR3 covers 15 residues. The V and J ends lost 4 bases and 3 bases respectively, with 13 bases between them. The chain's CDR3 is CASSFGGAIGNTIYF. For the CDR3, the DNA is TGTGCCAGCAGTTTCGGGGGGGCGATTGGAAACACCATATATTTT.

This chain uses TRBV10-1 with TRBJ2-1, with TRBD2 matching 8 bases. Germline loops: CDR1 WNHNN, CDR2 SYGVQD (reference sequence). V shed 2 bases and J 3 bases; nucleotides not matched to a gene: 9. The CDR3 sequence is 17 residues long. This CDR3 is CASSEEPGSGGYNEQFF. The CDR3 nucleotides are TGCGCCAGCAGTGAGGAGCCCGGGAGCGGGGGCTACAATGAGCAGTTCTTC.

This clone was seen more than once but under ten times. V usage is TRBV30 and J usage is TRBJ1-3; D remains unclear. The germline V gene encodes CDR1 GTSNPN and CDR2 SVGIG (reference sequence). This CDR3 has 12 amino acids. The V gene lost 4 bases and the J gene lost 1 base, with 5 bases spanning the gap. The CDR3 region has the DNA TGTGCCTGGAAGAGGTCTGGAAACACCATATATTTT. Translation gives CAWKRSGNTIYF.

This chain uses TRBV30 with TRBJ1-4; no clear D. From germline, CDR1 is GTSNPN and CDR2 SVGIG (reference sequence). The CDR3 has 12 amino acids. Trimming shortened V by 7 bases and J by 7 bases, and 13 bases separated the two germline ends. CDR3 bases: TGTGCCTTATCGATTGAGAGTGAAAAACTGTTTTTT. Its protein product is CALSIESEKLFF.

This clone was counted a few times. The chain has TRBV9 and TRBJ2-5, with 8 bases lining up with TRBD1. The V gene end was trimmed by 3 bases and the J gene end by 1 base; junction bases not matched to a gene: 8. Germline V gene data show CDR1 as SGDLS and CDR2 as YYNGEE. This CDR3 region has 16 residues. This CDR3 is CASSAGGGTGQETQYF. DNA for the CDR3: TGTGCCAGCAGCGCAGGAGGTGGGACAGGCCAAGAGACCCAGTACTTC.

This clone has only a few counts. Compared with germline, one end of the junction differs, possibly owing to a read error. The CDR3 spells CASSSTEDLENTEAFF. The CDR3 region has the DNA TGTGCAAGCAGTTCAACAGAGGACTTGGAGAACACTGAAGCTTTCTTT. The chain has TRBV7-9 and TRBJ1-1; D ambiguous. From germline, CDR1 is SEHNR and CDR2 FQNEAQ (reference sequence). This CDR3 has 16 residues. Full variable domain (rest looked up from reference TRBV7-9 and TRBJ1-1): DTGVSQNPRHKITKRGQNVTFRCDPISEHNRLYWYRQTLGQGPEFLTYFQNEAQLEKSRLLSDRFSAERPKGSFSTLEIQRTEQGDSAMYLCASSSTEDLENTEAFFGQGTRLTVV.

The CDR3 reads CASSLSDRGYQYF. In nucleotides, the CDR3 is TGCGCCAGCAGCCTTTCGGACAGGGGTTACCAGTACTTC. V is TRBV5-1 and J is TRBJ2-5, with TRBD1 matching 9 bases. The CDR3 has 13 amino acids. Germline trimming cut 4 bases from V and 10 bases from J; bases unmatched to any gene: 8. Germline CDR1 and CDR2: SGHRS and YFSETQ.

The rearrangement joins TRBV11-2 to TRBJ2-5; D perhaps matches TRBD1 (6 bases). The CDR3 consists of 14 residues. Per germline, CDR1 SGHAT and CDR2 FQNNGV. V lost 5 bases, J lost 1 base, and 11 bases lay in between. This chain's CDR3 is CASSIRTVQETQYF. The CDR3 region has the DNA TGTGCCAGCAGCATCCGGACAGTCCAAGAGACCCAGTACTTC.

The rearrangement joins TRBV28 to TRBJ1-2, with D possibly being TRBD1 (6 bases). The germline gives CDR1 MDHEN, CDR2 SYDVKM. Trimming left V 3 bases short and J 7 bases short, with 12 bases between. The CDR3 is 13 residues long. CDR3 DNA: TGTGCCAGCAGTTTGGTCAGGGGCCGTGGCTACACCTTC. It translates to CASSLVRGRGYTF.

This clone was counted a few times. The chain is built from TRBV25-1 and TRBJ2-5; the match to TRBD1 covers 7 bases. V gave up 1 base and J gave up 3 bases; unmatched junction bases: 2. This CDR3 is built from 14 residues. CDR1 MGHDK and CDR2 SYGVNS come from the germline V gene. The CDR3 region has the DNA TGTGCCAGCAGTGAATCCGACAGGGAAGAGACCCAGTACTTC. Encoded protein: CASSESDREETQYF.

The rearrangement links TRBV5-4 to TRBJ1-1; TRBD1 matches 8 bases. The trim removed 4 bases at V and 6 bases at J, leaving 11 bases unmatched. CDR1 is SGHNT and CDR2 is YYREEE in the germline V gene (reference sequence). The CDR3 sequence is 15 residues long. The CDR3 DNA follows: TGTGCCAGCAGCGCACGACAGGGGCCGAGGGCTGAAGCTTTCTTT. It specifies CASSARQGPRAEAFF.